The sequence of this TCR beta chain was determined in a study of shared clonotypes between healthy human individuals. Notes on this clone: The antigen is undetermined.

Adults of Caucasian background living in Nashville, Tennessee made up all donors. CD4+ cells were split into CD45RA+ naive and CD45RA-negative memory subsets. V dropped 1 base and J dropped 2 bases, with 9 bases sitting between them. The CDR3 has 14 amino acids. Germline values: CDR1 KGHSH, CDR2 LQKENI. Findings and caveats of the study: Several donors had about 5% of their naive CD4 clonotypes in common.

Repertoires were generated with immunoSEQ multiplex PCR, while TCRdb's copy carries only in-frame clones and drops some. The sample has some 2,100,000 clones, approximately 96% seen once. The chain combines TRBV18 with TRBJ2-7; perhaps D is TRBD1 or TRBD2 (5 bases each). This receptor was identified in a man younger than 35 in good health. Sequenced: naive CD4+ T cells sorted from blood. Stated subset: CD45RA+ positively selected. CDR3 amino acids: CASSPLGDPYEQYF. The CDR3 DNA reads TGTGCCAGCTCACCACTGGGGGATCCCTACGAGCAGTACTTC.